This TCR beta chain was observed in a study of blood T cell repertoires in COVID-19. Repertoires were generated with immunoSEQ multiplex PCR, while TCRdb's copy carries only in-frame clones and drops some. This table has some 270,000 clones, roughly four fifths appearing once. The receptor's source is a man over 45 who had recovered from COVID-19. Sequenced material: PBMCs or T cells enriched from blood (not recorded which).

CDR3 nucleotide sequence: TGTGCCATCGGGGGGGCCGGGACAGGCCTCTACAATGAGCAGTTCTTC. Its translation is CAIGGAGTGLYNEQFF. The chain is built from TRBV10-3 and TRBJ2-1; weak D call: TRBD1 (8 bases). Looked up from germline, CDR1 is ENHRY and CDR2 is SYGVKD. This CDR3 comprises 16 residues. V dropped 8 bases and J dropped 3 bases, with 20 bases sitting between them.